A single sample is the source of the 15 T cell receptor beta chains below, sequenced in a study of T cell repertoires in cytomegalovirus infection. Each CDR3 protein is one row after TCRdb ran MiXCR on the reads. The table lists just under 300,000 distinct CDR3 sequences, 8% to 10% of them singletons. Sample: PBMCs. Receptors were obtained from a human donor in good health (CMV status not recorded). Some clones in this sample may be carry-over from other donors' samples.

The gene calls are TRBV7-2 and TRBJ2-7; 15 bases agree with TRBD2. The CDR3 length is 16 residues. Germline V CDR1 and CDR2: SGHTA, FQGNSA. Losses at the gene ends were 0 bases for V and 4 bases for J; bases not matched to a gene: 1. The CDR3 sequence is CASSLAGLAGGYEQYF. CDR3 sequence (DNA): TGTGCCAGCAGCTTAGCGGGACTAGCGGGGGGATACGAGCAGTACTTC.

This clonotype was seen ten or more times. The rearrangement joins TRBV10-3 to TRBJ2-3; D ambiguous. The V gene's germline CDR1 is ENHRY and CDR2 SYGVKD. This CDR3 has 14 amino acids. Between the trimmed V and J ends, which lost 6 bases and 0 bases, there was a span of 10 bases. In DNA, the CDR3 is TGTGCCATCAGGAGATTGACTAGCACAGATACGCAGTATTTT. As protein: CAIRRLTSTDTQYF.

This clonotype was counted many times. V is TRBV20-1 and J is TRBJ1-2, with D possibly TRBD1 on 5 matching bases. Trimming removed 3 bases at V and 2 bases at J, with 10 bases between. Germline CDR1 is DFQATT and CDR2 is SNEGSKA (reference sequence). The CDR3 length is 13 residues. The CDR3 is CSASGTGNYGYTF. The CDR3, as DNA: TGCAGTGCTAGCGGGACGGGGAACTATGGCTACACCTTC.

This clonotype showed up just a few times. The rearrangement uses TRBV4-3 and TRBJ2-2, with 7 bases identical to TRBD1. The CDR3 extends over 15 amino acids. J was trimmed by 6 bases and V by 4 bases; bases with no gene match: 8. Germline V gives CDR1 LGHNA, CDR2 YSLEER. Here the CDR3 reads CASSLYGTVAGELFF. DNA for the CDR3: TGCGCCAGCAGCCTGTATGGGACAGTCGCCGGGGAGCTGTTTTTT.

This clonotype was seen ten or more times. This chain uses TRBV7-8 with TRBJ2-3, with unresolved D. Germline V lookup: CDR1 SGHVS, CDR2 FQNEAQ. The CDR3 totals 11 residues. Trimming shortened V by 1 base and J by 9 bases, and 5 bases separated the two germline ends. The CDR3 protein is CASSLVVTQYF. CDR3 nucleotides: TGTGCCAGCAGCTTAGTGGTGACGCAGTATTTT.

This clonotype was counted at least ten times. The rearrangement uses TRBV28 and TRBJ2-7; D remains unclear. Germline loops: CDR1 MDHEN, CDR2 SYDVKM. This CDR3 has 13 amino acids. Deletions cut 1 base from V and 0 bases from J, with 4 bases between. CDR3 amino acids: CASSLFSSYEQYV. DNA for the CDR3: TGTGCCAGCAGTTTATTTAGCTCCTACGAGCAGTACGTC.

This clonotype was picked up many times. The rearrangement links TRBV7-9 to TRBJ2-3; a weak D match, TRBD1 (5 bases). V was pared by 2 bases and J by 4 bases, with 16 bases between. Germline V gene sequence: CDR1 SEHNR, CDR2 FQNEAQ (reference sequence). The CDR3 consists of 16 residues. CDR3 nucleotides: TGTGCCAGCAGCTTAAATCGTCAGGGCCCTTCAGATACGCAGTATTTT. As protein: CASSLNRQGPSDTQYF. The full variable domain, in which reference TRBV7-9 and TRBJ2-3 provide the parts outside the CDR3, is DTGVSQNPRHKITKRGQNVTFRCDPISEHNRLYWYRQTLGQGPEFLTYFQNEAQLEKSRLLSDRFSAERPKGSFSTLEIQRTEQGDSAMYLCASSLNRQGPSDTQYFGPGTRLTVL.

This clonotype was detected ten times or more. The CDR3: CASSRGGYETQYF. CDR3 sequence (DNA): TGTGCCAGCAGTAGGGGGGGGTATGAGACCCAGTACTTC. The chain has TRBV12-3 or TRBV12-4 and TRBJ2-5; weak D call: TRBD2 (7 bases). This CDR3 comprises 13 residues. V gave up 5 bases and J gave up 5 bases, with 12 bases separating them.

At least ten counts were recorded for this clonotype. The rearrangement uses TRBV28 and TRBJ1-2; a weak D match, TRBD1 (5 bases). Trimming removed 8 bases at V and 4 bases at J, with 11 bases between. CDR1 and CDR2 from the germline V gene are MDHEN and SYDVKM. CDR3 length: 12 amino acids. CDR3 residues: CASGARGYGYTF. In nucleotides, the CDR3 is TGTGCCAGCGGGGCCCGGGGCTATGGCTACACCTTC.

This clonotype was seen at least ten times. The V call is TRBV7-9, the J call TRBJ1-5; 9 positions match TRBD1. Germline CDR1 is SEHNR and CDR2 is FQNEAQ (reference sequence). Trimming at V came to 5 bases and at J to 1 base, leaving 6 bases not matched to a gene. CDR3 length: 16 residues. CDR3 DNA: TGTGCCAGCAGCCCAACGGACAGGGGAAGCAATCAGCCCCAGCATTTT. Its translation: CASSPTDRGSNQPQHF.

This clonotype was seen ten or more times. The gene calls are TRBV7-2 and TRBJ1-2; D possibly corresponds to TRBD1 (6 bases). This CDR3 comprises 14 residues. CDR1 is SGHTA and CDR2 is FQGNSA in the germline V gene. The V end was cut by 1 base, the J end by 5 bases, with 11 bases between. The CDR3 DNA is TGTGCCAGCAGCTTAGTAGGGGGTGAATATGGCTACACCTTC. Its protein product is CASSLVGGEYGYTF.

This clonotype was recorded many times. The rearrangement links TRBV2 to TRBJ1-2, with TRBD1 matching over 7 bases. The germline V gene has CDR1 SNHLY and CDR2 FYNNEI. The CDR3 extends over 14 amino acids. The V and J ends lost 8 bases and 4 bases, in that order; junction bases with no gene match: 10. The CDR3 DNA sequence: TGTGCCAGCCAAAAGGGGGGACAGAGCTATGGCTACACCTTC. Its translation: CASQKGGQSYGYTF.

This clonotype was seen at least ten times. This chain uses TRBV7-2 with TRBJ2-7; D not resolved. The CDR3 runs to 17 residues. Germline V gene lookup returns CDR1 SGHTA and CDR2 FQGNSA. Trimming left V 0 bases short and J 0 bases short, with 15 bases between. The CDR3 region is CASSLAGADTSSYEQYF. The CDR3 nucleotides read TGTGCCAGCAGCTTAGCAGGTGCAGACACGAGCTCCTACGAGCAGTACTTC.

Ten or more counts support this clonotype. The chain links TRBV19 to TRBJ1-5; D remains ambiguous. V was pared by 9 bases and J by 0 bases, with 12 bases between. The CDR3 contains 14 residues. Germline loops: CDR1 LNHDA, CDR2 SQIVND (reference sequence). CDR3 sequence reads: CASDTRDSNQPQHF. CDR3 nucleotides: TGTGCCAGCGATACAAGGGATAGCAATCAGCCCCAGCATTTT.

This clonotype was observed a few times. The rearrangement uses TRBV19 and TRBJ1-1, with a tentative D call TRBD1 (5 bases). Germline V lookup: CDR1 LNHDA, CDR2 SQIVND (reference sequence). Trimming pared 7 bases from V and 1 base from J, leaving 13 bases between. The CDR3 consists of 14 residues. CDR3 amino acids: CASNARGGNTEAFF. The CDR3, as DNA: TGTGCCAGTAACGCTCGGGGCGGGAACACTGAAGCTTTCTTT.